This is a list of T cell receptor beta chains from one sample in a study of identical twins. Using its own MiXCR run on the 5' RACE reads, TCRdb lists one record per CDR3 protein. Among roughly 1,500,000 distinct CDR3 sequences, about 32% were seen once, and the ten largest hold about 0.3%. Sequences were obtained from cord blood. The source of these receptors is a newborn girl in good health. CDR3s include the opening cysteine and the closing phenylalanine or tryptophan. Each record gives: D gene, V gene, J gene, clone size, CDR3 protein, CDR3 DNA. The D gene is left open where the match is weak. Size values are once, few and many counts, or a class for expanded clones, and some rows have none.

TRBD2	TRBV2	TRBJ2-4	-	CASSIIAGGNNEQYF	TGTGCCAGCAGTATCATAGCGGGGGGGAACAATGAGCAGTACTTC
-	TRBV6-1	TRBJ2-7	-	CANSEQSYEQYF	TGTGCCAACAGTGAACAGTCCTACGAGCAGTACTTC
TRBD1	TRBV6-5	TRBJ2-2	-	CASSYRRDSRNTGELFF	TGTGCCAGCAGTTACCGCCGGGACAGCCGCAACACCGGGGAGCTGTTTTTT
TRBD1	TRBV25-1	TRBJ2-5	many	CASSEGQGGETQYF	TGTGCCAGCAGTGAGGGACAGGGGGGTGAGACCCAGTACTTC
-	TRBV20-1	TRBJ1-2	few	CSAFNGYTF	TGCAGTGCTTTCAATGGCTACACCTTC
-	TRBV15	TRBJ1-4	-	CATSREGIIEKLFF	TGTGCCACCAGCAGAGAAGGGATCATTGAAAAACTGTTTTTT
-	TRBV12-3/TRBV12-4	TRBJ2-3	-	CATSLAGICCRDTQYF	TGTGCCACCTCTCTTGCGGGGATTTGTTGCAGGGATACGCAGTATTTT
TRBD1	TRBV7-9	TRBJ1-4	-	CASSPRTGHNEKLFF	TGTGCCAGCAGCCCTCGGACAGGGCATAATGAAAAACTGTTTTTT
-	TRBV20-1	TRBJ2-4	-	CSAREPQISAKNIQYF	TGCAGTGCTAGAGAACCCCAAATATCGGCCAAAAACATTCAGTACTTC
-	TRBV7-9	TRBJ2-7	few	CAIGARGDEQYF	TGTGCCATCGGGGCCAGGGGAGACGAGCAGTACTTC